What follows are 14 T cell receptor beta chains derived from one specimen sequenced in a study of spatial heterogeneity in lung cancer. Using its own MiXCR run on the 5' RACE reads, TCRdb lists one record per CDR3 protein. Of about 120,000 distinct CDR3 sequences in the sample, roughly an eighth were seen once. The time point was: blood at routine non-recurrence follow-up after resection. Sequencing of whole RNA from tumor, nontumor lung or frozen PBMC involved no sorting. The sample here was PBMCs, taken at follow-up. Receptors originate from a male donor with early-stage non-small cell lung cancer.

This chain connects TRBV6-2 or TRBV6-3 to TRBJ2-3; D unresolved. The CDR3 is 13 residues long. Looked up from germline, CDR1 is MNHEY and CDR2 is SVGEGT. V gave up 8 bases and J gave up 0 bases, with 9 bases separating them. The DNA for the CDR3 is TGTGCCAGCCAAGTGGTGAGCACAGATACGCAGTATTTT. It codes for CASQVVSTDTQYF.

Many counts were recorded for this clonotype. The chain carries TRBV11-1 and TRBJ2-2; 8 nucleotides match TRBD1. This CDR3 contains 14 residues. From germline, CDR1 is SGHAT and CDR2 FQDESV (reference sequence). Germline trimming cut 2 bases from V and 5 bases from J; bases unmatched to any gene: 1. In DNA, the CDR3 is TGTGCCAGCAGCTTACGACAGGGGACCGGGGAGCTGTTTTTT. Protein: CASSLRQGTGELFF.

V usage is TRBV6-1 and J usage is TRBJ2-7, with D perhaps assigned TRBD1 or TRBD2 (6 bases each). The CDR3 consists of 13 residues. Germline V gene data show CDR1 as MNHNS and CDR2 as SASEGT. V lost 6 bases and J lost 2, with 11 bases in between. CDR3 DNA sequence: TGTGCCAGCAGCCTTCGGGGGCCCTACGAGCAGTACTTC. Protein product: CASSLRGPYEQYF.

In its sample, this clonotype was seen many times. The chain couples TRBV24-1 to TRBJ2-1, with 9 nucleotides matching TRBD2. The CDR3 loop spans 16 amino acids. Looked up from germline, CDR1 is KGHDR and CDR2 is SFDVKD. With V trimmed by 4 bases and J by 8 bases, 11 bases remained unmatched. Here the CDR3 DNA reads TGTGCCACCAGTGACCTAACCCCTAGCGGGGACCATGAGCAGTTCTTC. Translated, it gives CATSDLTPSGDHEQFF.

The table lists this clonotype with many counts. The V call is TRBV5-1, the J call TRBJ1-2, with 7 bases matching TRBD1. Germline CDR1 reads SGHRS; CDR2 reads YFSETQ. CDR3 length equals 15 residues. With V trimmed by 4 bases and J by 6 bases, 12 bases remained unmatched. The CDR3 loop is CASSRQGRTVDGYTF. The CDR3 bases are TGCGCCAGCAGCCGACAGGGACGGACAGTCGATGGCTACACCTTC. The full variable domain, in which reference TRBV5-1 and TRBJ1-2 provide the parts outside the CDR3, is KAGVTQTPRYLIKTRGQQVTLSCSPISGHRSVSWYQQTPGQGLQFLFEYFSETQRNKGNFPGRFSGRQFSNSRSEMNVSTLELGDSALYLCASSRQGRTVDGYTFGSGTRLTVV.

This clonotype was seen only a few times. The V and J genes are TRBV20-1 and TRBJ2-3; 10 bases align to TRBD2. Germline-derived CDR1 and CDR2 are DFQATT and SNEGSKA (reference sequence). The CDR3 length is 15 residues. Trimming cost V 8 bases and J 4 bases; bases outside gene matches: 12. CDR3 in amino acids: CSPQEASGGSDTQYF. The CDR3 coding sequence is TGCAGTCCCCAAGAGGCTAGCGGGGGATCAGATACGCAGTATTTT.

This clonotype was found many times. The chain recombines TRBV4-1 with TRBJ1-5; unclear D gene. Trimming took 0 bases from V and 4 from J, leaving 4 bases between them. The V gene's germline CDR1 is MGHRA and CDR2 YSYEKL. This CDR3 has 13 residues. Here the CDR3 DNA reads TGCGCCAGCAGCCAAGATGGGAATCAGCCCCAGCATTTT. Translated, it gives CASSQDGNQPQHF.

This clonotype was seen only a few times. J is TRBJ2-2 and V is TRBV12-3 or TRBV12-4; D is ambiguous. This CDR3 has 15 amino acids. Trimming left V 3 bases short and J 7 bases short, with 15 bases between. The CDR3 DNA is TGTGCCAGCAGTTTTTTTAGTAATTATGGCGGGGAGCTGTTTTTT. Its protein product is CASSFFSNYGGELFF.

This clonotype was seen a few times. This chain links TRBV7-9 with TRBJ1-3, with a possible D match to TRBD1 (5 bases). Germline values: CDR1 SEHNR, CDR2 FQNEAQ (reference sequence). V lost 5 bases to trimming and J lost 0 bases, with 14 bases between them. The CDR3 consists of 16 residues. The CDR3 DNA follows: TGTGCCAGCAGCCCTGGGGAGGGGAACTCTGGAAACACCATATATTTT. Its protein product is CASSPGEGNSGNTIYF. The whole variable domain, filled in from reference TRBV7-9 and TRBJ1-3, reads DTGVSQNPRHKITKRGQNVTFRCDPISEHNRLYWYRQTLGQGPEFLTYFQNEAQLEKSRLLSDRFSAERPKGSFSTLEIQRTEQGDSAMYLCASSPGEGNSGNTIYFGEGSWLTVV.

V usage is TRBV28 and J usage is TRBJ2-1, with TRBD2 matching 13 bases. Germline CDR1 and CDR2: MDHEN and SYDVKM. The CDR3 sequence is 16 residues long. Germline trimming cut 5 bases from V and 3 bases from J; bases unmatched to any gene: 4. CDR3 in DNA: TGTGCCAGCAGTCCTCGACTAGCGGGGGGCTACAATGAGCAGTTCTTC. This translates into CASSPRLAGGYNEQFF.

The rearrangement joins TRBV25-1 to TRBJ1-6; D might be TRBD1 (5 bases). This CDR3 has 14 residues. Trimming left V 1 base short and J 10 bases short, with 11 bases between. Germline V gene data show CDR1 as MGHDK and CDR2 as SYGVNS. CDR3 nucleotide sequence: TGTGCCAGCAGTGAATGGGTAGGGGACTCACCCCTCCACTTT. Protein product: CASSEWVGDSPLHF.

This clonotype was seen repeatedly, ten times or more. V is TRBV3-1 and J is TRBJ2-5; 11 bases line up with TRBD2. V was pared by 1 base and J by 1 base, with 2 bases of the junction left unmatched. Germline values: CDR1 LGHDT, CDR2 YNNKEL (reference sequence). There are 16 residues in the CDR3. In DNA, the CDR3 is TGTGCCAGCAGCCAAGGACTAGCGGGGATCCAAGAGACCCAGTACTTC. Translation: CASSQGLAGIQETQYF.

The table lists this clonotype with many counts. The chain links TRBV7-9 to TRBJ1-1; 8 bases are shared with TRBD1. Unmatched junction bases numbered 5, after V lost 6 bases and J lost 2 bases. CDR3 length equals 14 residues. Germline V gene sequence: CDR1 SEHNR, CDR2 FQNEAQ (reference sequence). This chain's CDR3 is CASRKDRGNTEAFF. CDR3 sequence (DNA): TGTGCCAGCAGGAAAGACAGGGGCAACACTGAAGCTTTCTTT.

V is TRBV10-3 and J is TRBJ2-7; 10 nucleotides match TRBD2. The CDR3 spans 15 residues. V shed 6 bases and J 1 base; nucleotides not matched to a gene: 6. Germline CDR1 ENHRY, CDR2 SYGVKD. The CDR3 sequence: CAISPQRGGSYEQYF. The DNA of the CDR3 is TGTGCCATCAGCCCCCAGCGGGGGGGATCCTACGAGCAGTACTTC.